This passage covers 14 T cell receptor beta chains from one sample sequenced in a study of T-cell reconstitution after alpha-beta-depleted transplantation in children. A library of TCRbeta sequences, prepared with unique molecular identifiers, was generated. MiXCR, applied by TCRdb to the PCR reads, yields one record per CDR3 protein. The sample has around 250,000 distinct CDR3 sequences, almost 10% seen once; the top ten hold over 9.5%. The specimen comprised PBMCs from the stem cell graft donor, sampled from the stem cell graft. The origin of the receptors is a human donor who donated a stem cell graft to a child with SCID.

CDR3 loop: CASSFSVAVNTGELFF. The DNA for the CDR3 is TGTGCCAGCAGTTTTTCGGTAGCGGTTAACACCGGGGAGCTGTTTTTT. The chain has TRBV12-3 or TRBV12-4 and TRBJ2-2; possible D gene TRBD2, 6 bases. The CDR3 loop spans 16 amino acids. V shed 3 bases and J shed 2 bases, with 13 bases lying between them.

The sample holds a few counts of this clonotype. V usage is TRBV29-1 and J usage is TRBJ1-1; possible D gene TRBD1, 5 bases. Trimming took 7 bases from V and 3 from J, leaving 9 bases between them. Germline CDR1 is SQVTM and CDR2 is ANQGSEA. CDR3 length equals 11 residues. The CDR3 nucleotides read TGCAGCGCCGGGGGGTACACTGAAGCTTTCTTT. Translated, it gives CSAGGYTEAFF.

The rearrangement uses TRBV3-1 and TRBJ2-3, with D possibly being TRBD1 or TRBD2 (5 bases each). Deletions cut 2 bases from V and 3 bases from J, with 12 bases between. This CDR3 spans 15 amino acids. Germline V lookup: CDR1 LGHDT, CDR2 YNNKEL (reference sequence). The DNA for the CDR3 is TGTGCCAGCAGCCAATTGAGGGGCTTGACAGATACGCAGTATTTT. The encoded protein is CASSQLRGLTDTQYF.

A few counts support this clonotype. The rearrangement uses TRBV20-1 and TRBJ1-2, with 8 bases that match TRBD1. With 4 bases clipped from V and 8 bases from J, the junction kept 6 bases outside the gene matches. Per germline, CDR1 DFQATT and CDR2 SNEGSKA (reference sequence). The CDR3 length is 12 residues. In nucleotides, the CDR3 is TGCAGTGCTACCAGGGGGCGCGACGGCTACACCTTC. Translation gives CSATRGRDGYTF.

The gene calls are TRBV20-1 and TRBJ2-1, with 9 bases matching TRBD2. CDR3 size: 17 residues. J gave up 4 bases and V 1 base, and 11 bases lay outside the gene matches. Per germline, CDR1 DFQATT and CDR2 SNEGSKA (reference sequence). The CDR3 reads CSARVVGGGGPYNEQFF. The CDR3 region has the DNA TGCAGTGCTAGAGTTGTTGGCGGGGGGGGCCCGTACAATGAGCAGTTCTTC.

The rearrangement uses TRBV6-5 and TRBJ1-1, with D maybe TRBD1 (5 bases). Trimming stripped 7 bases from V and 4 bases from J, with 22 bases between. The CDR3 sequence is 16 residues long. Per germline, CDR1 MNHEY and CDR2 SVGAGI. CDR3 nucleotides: TGTGCCAGCATCGAACAGCACTCGGGGGGAGGCACTGAAGCTTTCTTT. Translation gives CASIEQHSGGGTEAFF.

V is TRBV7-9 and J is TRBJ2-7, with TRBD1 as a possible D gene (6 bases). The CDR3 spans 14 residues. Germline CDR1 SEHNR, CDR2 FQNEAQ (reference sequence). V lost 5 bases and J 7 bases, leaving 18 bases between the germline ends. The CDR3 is CASSPDRSSGEQYF. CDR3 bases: TGTGCCAGCAGCCCTGACAGGTCCTCTGGAGAGCAGTACTTC.

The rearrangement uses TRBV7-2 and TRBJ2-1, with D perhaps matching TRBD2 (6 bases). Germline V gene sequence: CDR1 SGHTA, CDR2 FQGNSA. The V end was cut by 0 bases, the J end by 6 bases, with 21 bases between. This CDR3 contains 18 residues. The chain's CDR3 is CASSLAFFTREEGNEQFF. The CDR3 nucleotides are TGTGCCAGCAGCTTAGCTTTTTTTACGAGGGAGGAGGGCAATGAGCAGTTCTTC.

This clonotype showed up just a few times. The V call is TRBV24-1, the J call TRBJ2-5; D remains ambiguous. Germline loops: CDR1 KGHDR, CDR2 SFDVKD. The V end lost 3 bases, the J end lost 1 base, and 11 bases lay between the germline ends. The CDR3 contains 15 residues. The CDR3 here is CATSDPTAAQETQYF. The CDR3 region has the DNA TGTGCCACCAGTGATCCCACTGCGGCCCAAGAGACCCAGTACTTC.

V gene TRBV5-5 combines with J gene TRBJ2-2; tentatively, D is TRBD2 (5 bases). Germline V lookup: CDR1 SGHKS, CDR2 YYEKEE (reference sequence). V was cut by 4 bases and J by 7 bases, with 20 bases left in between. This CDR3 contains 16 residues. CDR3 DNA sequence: TGTGCCAGCAGCGCCCGACCCCGGGCGGAGGTCGGGGAGCTGTTTTTT. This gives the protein CASSARPRAEVGELFF.

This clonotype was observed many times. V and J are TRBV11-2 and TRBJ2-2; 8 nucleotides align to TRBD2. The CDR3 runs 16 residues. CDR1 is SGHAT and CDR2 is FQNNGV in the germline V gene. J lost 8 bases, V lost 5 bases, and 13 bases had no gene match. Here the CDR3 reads CASSPPGGGLRGELFF. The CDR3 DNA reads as TGTGCCAGCAGCCCCCCGGGGGGGGGGCTGCGGGGGGAGCTGTTTTTT.

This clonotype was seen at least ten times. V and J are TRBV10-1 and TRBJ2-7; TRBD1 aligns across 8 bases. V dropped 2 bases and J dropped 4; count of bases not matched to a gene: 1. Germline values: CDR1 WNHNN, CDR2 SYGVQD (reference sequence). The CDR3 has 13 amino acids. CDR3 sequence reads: CASSERTGYEQYF. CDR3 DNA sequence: TGCGCCAGCAGTGAGAGGACAGGGTACGAGCAGTACTTC.

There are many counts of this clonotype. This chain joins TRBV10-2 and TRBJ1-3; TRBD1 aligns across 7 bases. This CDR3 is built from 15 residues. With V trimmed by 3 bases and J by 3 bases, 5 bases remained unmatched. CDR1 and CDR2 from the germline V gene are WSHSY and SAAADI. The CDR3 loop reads CASSDADRVGNTIYF. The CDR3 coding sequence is TGCGCCAGCAGTGACGCCGACAGGGTTGGAAACACCATATATTTT.

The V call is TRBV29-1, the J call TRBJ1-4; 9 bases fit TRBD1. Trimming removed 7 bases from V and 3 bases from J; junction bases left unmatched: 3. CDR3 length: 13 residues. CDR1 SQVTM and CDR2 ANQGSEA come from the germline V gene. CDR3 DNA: TGCAGCGCTCGACAGGGGGCTAATGAAAAACTGTTTTTT. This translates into CSARQGANEKLFF. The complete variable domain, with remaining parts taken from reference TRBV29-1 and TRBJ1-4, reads SAVISQKPSRDICQRGTSLTIQCQVDSQVTMMFWYRQQPGQSLTLIATANQGSEATYESGFVIDKFPISRPNLTFSTLTVSNMSPEDSSIYLCSARQGANEKLFFGSGTQLSVL.